The 19 T cell receptor beta chains reported below all come from one sample, sequenced in a study of CD8 T cells in ankylosing spondylitis. TCRdb itself ran the 5' RACE reads through MiXCR, one entry per CDR3 protein. Here the sample spans 250,000 to 300,000 distinct CDR3 sequences, about 20% being singletons. Sequencing was carried out using blood, either unsorted or a sorted T cell fraction (not recorded which). The receptors here all came from a male donor with ankylosing spondylitis or in good health (not recorded which).

There are a few counts of this clonotype. The chain joins TRBV29-1 to TRBJ2-1, with D perhaps matching TRBD2 (5 bases). The CDR3 length is 14 residues. The germline V gene encodes CDR1 SQVTM and CDR2 ANQGSEA. Between the trimmed V and J ends, which lost 6 bases and 6 bases, there was a span of 18 bases. CDR3: CSVRAQIMTNEQFF. The CDR3 DNA sequence: TGCAGCGTGAGGGCTCAGATAATGACCAATGAGCAGTTCTTC.

V usage is TRBV3-1 and J usage is TRBJ1-2; tentative D call: TRBD1 (6 bases). Per germline, CDR1 LGHDT and CDR2 YNNKEL (reference sequence). V lost 0 bases and J 6 bases, leaving 14 bases between the germline ends. The CDR3 consists of 15 residues. The CDR3 sequence: CASSQDWEGVDGYTF. The CDR3 DNA reads as TGTGCCAGCAGCCAAGATTGGGAGGGGGTCGATGGCTACACCTTC.

The chain is built from TRBV4-2 and TRBJ1-3, with unresolved D. The germline gives CDR1 LGHNA, CDR2 YNFKEQ. This CDR3 comprises 15 residues. Trimming removed 0 bases from V and 4 bases from J, with 10 bases in between. The CDR3 here is CASSQDLVRGNTIYF. CDR3 coding DNA: TGTGCCAGCAGCCAAGATCTGGTACGAGGAAACACCATATATTTT.

This clonotype was counted ten times or more. The rearrangement links TRBV12-3 or TRBV12-4 to TRBJ2-5; no reliable D call. The CDR3 length is 12 residues. Trimming took off 5 bases at V and 1 base at J, with 5 bases between the two ends. CDR3 DNA sequence: TGTGCCAGCAGTCCAATCCAAGAGACCCAGTACTTC. Amino acid sequence: CASSPIQETQYF.

V usage is TRBV15 and J usage is TRBJ1-2; D remains ambiguous. The V gene lost 0 bases and the J gene lost 3 bases, with 5 bases spanning the gap. The V gene's germline CDR1 is LNHNV and CDR2 YYDKDF (reference sequence). The CDR3 is 13 amino acids. CDR3 amino acids: CATSRESDYGYTF. The CDR3 DNA sequence: TGTGCCACCAGCAGAGAGTCGGACTATGGCTACACCTTC.

The V gene is TRBV6-5, the J gene TRBJ1-1; D is ambiguous. V was cut by 6 bases and J by 8 bases, with 13 bases left in between. Germline V gene lookup returns CDR1 MNHEY and CDR2 SVGAGI. CDR3 length: 12 residues. The CDR3 nucleotides are TGTGCCAGCAGGGAGAGAGCGACGGAAGCTTTCTTT. Translated, it gives CASRERATEAFF.

This rearrangement joins TRBV29-1 to TRBJ2-1, with 8 bases fitting TRBD2. The CDR3 extends over 14 amino acids. Germline assignment: CDR1 SQVTM and CDR2 ANQGSEA. Trimming at V came to 1 base and at J to 8 bases, leaving 7 bases not matched to a gene. CDR3 bases: TGCAGCGTTGAAGCTAGCGGGCTTGGGGATGAGCAGTTCTTC. Protein: CSVEASGLGDEQFF.

The table lists this clonotype with a few counts. The chain is built from TRBV5-5 and TRBJ2-7, with a weak D call TRBD1 (5 bases). Trimming left V 2 bases short and J 3 bases short, with 9 bases between. Germline values: CDR1 SGHKS, CDR2 YYEKEE (reference sequence). This CDR3 has 13 amino acids. Here the CDR3 DNA reads TGTGCCAGCAGCTTACAGGAGCACTACGAGCAGTACGTC. Amino acid sequence: CASSLQEHYEQYV.

This clonotype was observed a few times. V and J are TRBV24-1 and TRBJ2-3; 8 nucleotides agree with TRBD2. The germline CDR1 and CDR2 sequences are KGHDR and SFDVKD. The CDR3 runs 18 residues. V lost 3 bases, J lost 2 bases, and 12 bases stayed unmatched. This CDR3 reads CATSDPGGSGASTDTQYF. The CDR3 DNA sequence: TGTGCCACCAGTGATCCTGGGGGTAGCGGGGCCTCCACAGATACGCAGTATTTT.

The V and J genes are TRBV2 and TRBJ2-7; the match to TRBD1 covers 8 bases. The germline V gene has CDR1 SNHLY and CDR2 FYNNEI. Trimming took 6 bases from V and 5 from J; bases not matched to a gene: 9. CDR3 length: 14 residues. The CDR3 region has the DNA TGTGCCAGCAGGGGAGGACAGGGTATTGACGAGCAGTACGTC. Its protein is CASRGGQGIDEQYV.

This clonotype was observed a handful of times. The chain carries TRBV11-2 and TRBJ2-1; D uncertain. Between the trimmed V and J ends, which lost 2 bases and 3 bases, there was a span of 8 bases. The length of the CDR3 is 14 residues. Germline CDR1 is SGHAT and CDR2 is FQNNGV. The CDR3 is CASSLITDYNEQFF. The CDR3 DNA reads TGTGCCAGCAGCTTAATCACGGACTACAATGAGCAGTTCTTC.

In its sample, this clonotype was seen once. The chain recombines TRBV5-1 with TRBJ1-4; possible D gene TRBD1, 5 bases. The CDR3 totals 16 residues. V was pared by 4 bases and J by 6 bases, with 19 bases between. Germline CDR1 is SGHRS and CDR2 is YFSETQ. The CDR3 region is CASSAGFRQGDEKLFF. CDR3 sequence (DNA): TGCGCCAGCAGCGCCGGGTTCAGACAAGGGGATGAAAAACTGTTTTTT.

This clonotype came up a few times. The gene calls are TRBV2 and TRBJ2-2; D may correspond to TRBD1 or TRBD2 (5 bases each). Trimming stripped 2 bases from V and 8 bases from J, with 15 bases between. The germline CDR1 and CDR2 sequences are SNHLY and FYNNEI. The CDR3 covers 15 residues. DNA for the CDR3: TGTGCCAGCAGTGAATCTGGGACGCGTGAGGGGGAGCTGTTTTTT. The encoded protein is CASSESGTREGELFF.

The V gene is TRBV3-1, the J gene TRBJ2-7, with no clear D. The V end lost 1 base, the J end lost 7 bases, and 14 bases lay between the germline ends. The germline gives CDR1 LGHDT, CDR2 YNNKEL (reference sequence). The CDR3 extends over 14 amino acids. As DNA, the CDR3 is TGTGCCAGCAGCCAAGGGAGCGAGGCCTTGGAGCAGTACGTC. Translated, it gives CASSQGSEALEQYV.

This clonotype was seen a few times. The chain recombines TRBV27 with TRBJ2-2; D uncertain. Trimming removed 2 bases at V and 3 bases at J, with 13 bases between. Per the germline V gene, CDR1 is MNHEY and CDR2 is SMNVEV (reference sequence). The CDR3 has 16 residues. The CDR3: CASSLSIYRDTGELFF. The CDR3 DNA reads as TGTGCCAGCAGTTTAAGTATCTACCGCGACACCGGGGAGCTGTTTTTT.

This clonotype was seen only a few times. V gene TRBV6-5 combines with J gene TRBJ2-1; 10 nucleotides agree with TRBD2. The CDR3 consists of 16 residues. V shed 4 bases and J 1 base; nucleotides not matched to a gene: 4. Germline V gene lookup returns CDR1 MNHEY and CDR2 SVGAGI. The CDR3 DNA reads TGTGCCAGCAGTTCTAGCGGGAGTGGGTCCTACAATGAGCAGTTCTTC. Amino acid sequence: CASSSSGSGSYNEQFF.

V gene TRBV10-3 combines with J gene TRBJ2-1; 7 bases align to TRBD2. The germline V gene encodes CDR1 ENHRY and CDR2 SYGVKD. J was trimmed by 2 bases and V by 6 bases; bases with no gene match: 4. The CDR3 spans 14 residues. CDR3 sequence: CAIRGRGAYNEQFF. CDR3 nucleotide sequence: TGTGCCATCAGGGGACGGGGGGCCTACAATGAGCAGTTCTTC.

The rearrangement uses TRBV5-1 and TRBJ2-3; 7 nucleotides line up with TRBD2. CDR1 and CDR2 from the germline V gene are SGHRS and YFSETQ. CDR3 length equals 17 residues. V dropped 0 bases and J dropped 4; count of bases not matched to a gene: 11. Here the CDR3 reads CASSLVSSGVVSDTQYF. The DNA for the CDR3 is TGCGCCAGCAGCTTGGTTTCCAGCGGGGTTGTCTCAGATACGCAGTATTTT.

The rearrangement uses TRBV24-1 and TRBJ2-1; D tentatively fits TRBD1 or TRBD2 (5 bases each). V was trimmed by 0 bases and J by 4 bases, leaving 15 bases between them. The CDR3 contains 17 residues. Germline CDR1 is KGHDR and CDR2 is SFDVKD. CDR3 coding DNA: TGTGCCACCAGTGATTTGGGCCCAGGGAGAGGGTACAATGAGCAGTTCTTC. Its protein product is CATSDLGPGRGYNEQFF.